The 22 T cell receptor beta chains in this list originate from one sample, sequenced in a study of long-term antiretroviral therapy in people with HIV. The immunoSEQ assay was v3.0, run at survey level. The assay was immunoSEQ multiplex PCR, and TCRdb's table has in-frame clones only and misses some. The table shows under 50,000 clones, with around nine tenths occurring only once. This sample comprised unsorted PBMCs, obtained 0.1 years before starting antiretroviral therapy. All receptors derive from a woman in her forties or fifties with HIV.

The V and J genes are TRBV27 and TRBJ2-6, with 8 bases aligning to TRBD1. The CDR3 length is 18 residues. V was clipped by 6 bases and J by 4 bases; unmatched bases: 14. CDR1 and CDR2 from the germline V gene are MNHEY and SMNVEV (reference sequence). CDR3 residues: CASSPDRDVSRGANVLTF. The CDR3 DNA is TGTGCCAGCAGCCCGGACAGGGATGTTTCGCGGGGGGCCAACGTCCTGACTTTC.

The chain uses TRBV5-6 and TRBJ2-5; the match to TRBD2 covers 7 bases. The ends lost 7 bases at V and 1 base at J; junction bases unmatched: 4. CDR1 is SGHDT, CDR2 YYEEEE, per germline. The CDR3 totals 13 residues. The CDR3 loop is CASHGGTQETQYF. The CDR3 bases are TGTGCCAGCCACGGGGGGACCCAAGAGACCCAGTACTTC.

The rearrangement links TRBV19 to TRBJ1-6; a weak D match, TRBD1 (6 bases). In germline, CDR1 is LNHDA, CDR2 SQIVND (reference sequence). V was clipped by 5 bases and J by 6 bases, with 11 bases between them. There are 14 residues in the CDR3. The CDR3 DNA reads TGTGCCAGTAGTGTTCAGGGGTCTAATTCACCCCTCCACTTT. Translated: CASSVQGSNSPLHF.

The CDR3 loop is CASSLGRQEQYF. The CDR3 DNA reads as TGTGCCAGCAGCTTAGGCAGACAAGAGCAGTACTTC. The chain employs TRBV7-2 and TRBJ2-7; D ambiguous. Per the germline V gene, CDR1 is SGHTA and CDR2 is FQGNSA. Trimming shortened V by 1 base and J by 7 bases, and 8 bases separated the two germline ends. The CDR3 sequence is 12 residues long.

This rearrangement joins TRBV29-1 to TRBJ2-7, with D possibly TRBD2 on 6 matching bases. The CDR3 runs to 14 residues. Looked up from germline, CDR1 is SQVTM and CDR2 is ANQGSEA. V was pared by 4 bases and J by 3 bases, with 16 bases between. The CDR3 sequence: CSVAVWGLRYEQYF. In DNA form, the CDR3 reads TGCAGCGTTGCCGTTTGGGGACTCCGCTACGAGCAGTACTTC.

The chain employs TRBV27 and TRBJ2-6; TRBD2 might be the D (5 bases). The germline V gene has CDR1 MNHEY and CDR2 SMNVEV (reference sequence). The V end was cut by 3 bases, the J end by 4 bases, with 10 bases between. This CDR3 is built from 15 residues. The CDR3 protein is CASSFVREGANVLTF. CDR3 sequence (DNA): TGTGCCAGCAGTTTCGTGAGGGAAGGGGCCAACGTCCTGACTTTC.

V gene TRBV7-2 combines with J gene TRBJ1-6; D may be TRBD1 (5 bases). In germline, CDR1 is SGHTA, CDR2 FQGNSA. The CDR3 covers 15 residues. V was pared by 5 bases and J by 6 bases, with 14 bases between. The CDR3 coding sequence is TGTGCCAGCAGCCCCCGGCGGGGCTCTAATTCACCCCTCCACTTT. It is translated as CASSPRRGSNSPLHF. Full variable domain (missing parts from reference TRBV7-2 and TRBJ1-6): GAGVSQSPSNKVTEKGKDVELRCDPISGHTALYWYRQSLGQGLEFLIYFQGNSAPDKSGLPSDRFSAERTGGSVSTLTIQRTQQEDSAVYLCASSPRRGSNSPLHFGNGTRLTVT.

The J gene is TRBJ2-3, the V gene TRBV5-1; the match to TRBD1 covers 9 bases. J lost 2 bases, V lost 4 bases, and 5 bases had no gene match. Germline assignment: CDR1 SGHRS and CDR2 YFSETQ. This CDR3 has 15 residues. The CDR3 nucleotides read TGCGCCAGCAGCCCCGGACAGGGGACCACAGATACGCAGTATTTT. This translates into CASSPGQGTTDTQYF.

This clone was observed once. V usage is TRBV15 and J usage is TRBJ2-5, with a weak D call TRBD1 (7 bases). V was pared by 0 bases and J by 4 bases, with 12 bases between. The CDR3 spans 15 residues. The V gene's germline CDR1 is LNHNV and CDR2 YYDKDF (reference sequence). The CDR3 DNA follows: TGTGCCACCAGCAGAGATTTGCAGGGGGGAGAGACCCAGTACTTC. As protein: CATSRDLQGGETQYF.

The chain has TRBV10-3 and TRBJ1-6; 7 nucleotides match TRBD1. Germline loops: CDR1 ENHRY, CDR2 SYGVKD. J gave up 4 bases and V 0 bases, and 0 bases lay outside the gene matches. The CDR3 is 15 amino acids. CDR3 sequence reads: CAISESGQYNSPLHF. The DNA of the CDR3 is TGTGCCATCAGTGAGTCGGGACAGTATAATTCACCCCTCCACTTT.

V usage is TRBV7-2 and J usage is TRBJ2-1; 13 bases map to TRBD2. V shed 6 bases, J shed 5 bases, and the junction held 4 bases outside the gene matches. This CDR3 is built from 15 residues. The germline V gene encodes CDR1 SGHTA and CDR2 FQGNSA. CDR3 nucleotide sequence: TGTGCCAGCAGATCGACTAGCGGGGGGAACAATGAGCAGTTCTTC. As protein: CASRSTSGGNNEQFF.

In this sample, this clone turned up once. The J gene is TRBJ2-5, the V gene TRBV27; TRBD1 aligns across 7 bases. Trimming cost V 6 bases and J 5 bases; bases outside gene matches: 9. The CDR3 has 14 amino acids. Looked up from germline, CDR1 is MNHEY and CDR2 is SMNVEV (reference sequence). The CDR3 loop reads CASRPTGYGETQYF. DNA of the CDR3: TGTGCCAGCAGACCGACAGGGTACGGGGAGACCCAGTACTTC.

This clone appeared a few times. V usage is TRBV7-2 and J usage is TRBJ2-4; either TRBD1 or TRBD2 may supply D (6 bases each). Germline CDR1 SGHTA, CDR2 FQGNSA. The length of the CDR3 is 16 residues. V was shortened by 5 bases and J by 5 bases, with 19 bases between the two germline ends. The CDR3 DNA reads TGTGCCAGCAGCGATATGGGGGCGGGACACCAAAACATTCAGTACTTC. Translating gives CASSDMGAGHQNIQYF.

V usage is TRBV6-5 and J usage is TRBJ1-6; D possibly corresponds to TRBD1 (6 bases). This CDR3 region has 16 residues. V shed 6 bases and J shed 6 bases, with 18 bases lying between them. The germline V gene encodes CDR1 MNHEY and CDR2 SVGAGI. CDR3 in amino acids: CASRYGQTSINSPLHF. As DNA, the CDR3 is TGTGCCAGCAGATACGGACAGACTAGCATTAATTCACCCCTCCACTTT.

The rearrangement joins TRBV18 to TRBJ1-6; D ambiguous. Germline V lookup: CDR1 KGHSH, CDR2 LQKENI. The CDR3 extends over 17 amino acids. Trimming removed 2 bases from V and 1 base from J, with 12 bases in between. CDR3 loop: CASSPEALGSYNSPLHF. The CDR3 DNA follows: TGTGCCAGCTCACCAGAGGCACTAGGGTCCTATAATTCACCCCTCCACTTT.

DNA for the CDR3: TGTGCCAGCAGTTTTGGCGGGGGGCTAAAACTGTTTTTT. Protein product: CASSFGGGLKLFF. The chain carries TRBV27 and TRBJ1-4; D perhaps matches TRBD1 (6 bases). Germline V gene data show CDR1 as MNHEY and CDR2 as SMNVEV (reference sequence). Trimming removed 3 bases from V and 10 bases from J, with 12 bases in between. CDR3 length equals 13 residues.

The chain has TRBV5-4 and TRBJ1-4; D perhaps matches TRBD1 (6 bases). The CDR3 has 18 residues. CDR1 and CDR2 from the germline V gene are SGHNT and YYREEE (reference sequence). The germline V and J ends were trimmed by 0 bases and 0 bases, with 15 bases remaining between them. The CDR3: CASSLGQGIGATNEKLFF. CDR3 nucleotide sequence: TGTGCCAGCAGCTTGGGGCAGGGGATTGGAGCAACTAATGAAAAACTGTTTTTT.

This clone appeared a single time. The rearrangement links TRBV30 to TRBJ1-2; TRBD1 aligns across 7 bases. The junction had 3 bases not matched to a gene; V was cut back by 4 bases and J by 1 base. The CDR3 consists of 13 residues. Germline V gene sequence: CDR1 GTSNPN, CDR2 SVGIG (reference sequence). This CDR3 reads CAWTRDSNYGYTF. CDR3 DNA sequence: TGTGCCTGGACCCGGGACAGTAACTATGGCTACACCTTC.

The chain is built from TRBV6-5 and TRBJ2-7; 10 bases match TRBD1. This CDR3 comprises 12 residues. Germline CDR1 reads MNHEY; CDR2 reads SVGAGI. V dropped 9 bases and J dropped 4; count of bases not matched to a gene: 3. The DNA for the CDR3 is TGTGCCAGTGGGACAGGGGAATACGAGCAGTACTTC. Its translation: CASGTGEYEQYF.

The chain has TRBV7-9 and TRBJ1-2; D might be TRBD1 (5 bases). Per germline, CDR1 SEHNR and CDR2 FQNEAQ (reference sequence). This CDR3 comprises 14 residues. V lost 3 bases, J lost 6 bases, and 14 bases lay in between. The CDR3 nucleotides are TGTGCCAGCAGCTTCATTTTGGGGGGGGATGGCTACACCTTC. It codes for CASSFILGGDGYTF.

V usage is TRBV30 and J usage is TRBJ2-3; 13 bases map to TRBD2. The J segment lost 3 bases and the V segment lost 6 bases, leaving 3 bases of the junction unmatched. Looked up from germline, CDR1 is GTSNPN and CDR2 is SVGIG (reference sequence). The CDR3 sequence is 14 residues long. The DNA of the CDR3 is TGTGCCTGTTCGGGACTAGCGGGGACAGATACGCAGTATTTT. Its protein is CACSGLAGTDTQYF. The complete variable domain, with remaining parts taken from reference TRBV30 and TRBJ2-3, reads SQTIHQWPATLVQPVGSPLSLECTVEGTSNPNLYWYRQAAGRGLQLLFYSVGIGQISSEVPQNLSASRPQDRQFILSSKKLLLSDSGFYLCACSGLAGTDTQYFGPGTRLTVL.

The chain uses TRBV27 and TRBJ2-3, with a tentative D call TRBD1 (6 bases). The CDR3 spans 14 residues. The V gene lost 9 bases and the J gene lost 2 bases, with 15 bases spanning the gap. Looked up from germline, CDR1 is MNHEY and CDR2 is SMNVEV (reference sequence). CDR3 in amino acids: CASKGDGLTDTQYF. CDR3 in DNA: TGTGCCAGTAAGGGGGACGGACTCACAGATACGCAGTATTTT.